This T cell receptor (beta chain) was retrieved from a study of T cells in localized non-small cell lung cancer. By sample fraction, this clone is medium-sized. The sample holds other DNA sequences that translate to the same CDR3. Assay used: immunoSEQ multiplex PCR; TCRdb lists only in-frame clones, some missing. In the table there are 1,500 to 2,500 clones, about 26% of which are singletons. Germline V lookup: CDR1 MNHGY, CDR2 SAAAGT. The germline V and J ends were trimmed by 5 bases and 5 bases, with 10 bases remaining between them. CDR3 length: 12 amino acids. The V gene is TRBV6-8, the J gene TRBJ2-7; D unresolved. The sample in question was normal lung tissue next to the tumor, obtained before any cancer treatment. The TCR comes from a woman aged 40-75 years with stage II lung adenocarcinoma. This CDR3 reads CASSDLGHEQYF. As DNA, the CDR3 is TGTGCCAGCAGTGACCTAGGTCACGAGCAGTACTTC.